This T cell receptor (beta chain) was recorded in a study of cytomegalovirus exposure and HLA in healthy donors. Regarding this clone: No antigen is known for it.

The PCR ran on 60 Vbeta and 13 Jbeta primers. Libraries were prepared by immunoSEQ multiplex PCR; TCRdb keeps only in-frame clonotypes and omits some of them. Here the sample spans about 140,000 clones, around 80% being singletons. Germline V gene lookup returns CDR1 SEHNR and CDR2 FQNEAQ (reference sequence). CDR3 length: 14 amino acids. The germline V and J ends were trimmed by 3 bases and 1 base, with 9 bases remaining between them. Whole-study findings and limits: In most subjects, TCR beta sequences reportedly gave accurate predictions of HLA-A and HLA-B alleles.

This receptor was taken from a man younger than 30 in good health and CMV-seropositive. The chain carries TRBV7-9 and TRBJ1-1; D unresolved. The sample comprised PBMCs. CDR3 loop: CASSFEPENTEAFF. CDR3 sequence (DNA): TGTGCCAGCAGCTTCGAGCCCGAGAACACTGAAGCTTTCTTT.